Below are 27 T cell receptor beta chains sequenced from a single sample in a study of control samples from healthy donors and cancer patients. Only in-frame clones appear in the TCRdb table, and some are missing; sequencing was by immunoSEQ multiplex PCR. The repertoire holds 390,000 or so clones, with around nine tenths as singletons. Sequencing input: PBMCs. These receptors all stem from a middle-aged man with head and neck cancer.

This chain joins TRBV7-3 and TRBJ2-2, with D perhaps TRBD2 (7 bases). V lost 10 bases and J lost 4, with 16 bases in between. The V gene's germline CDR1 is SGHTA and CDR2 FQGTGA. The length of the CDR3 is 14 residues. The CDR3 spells CATAGASGTGELFF. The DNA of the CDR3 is TGTGCCACCGCGGGGGCTTCGGGCACCGGGGAGCTGTTTTTT.

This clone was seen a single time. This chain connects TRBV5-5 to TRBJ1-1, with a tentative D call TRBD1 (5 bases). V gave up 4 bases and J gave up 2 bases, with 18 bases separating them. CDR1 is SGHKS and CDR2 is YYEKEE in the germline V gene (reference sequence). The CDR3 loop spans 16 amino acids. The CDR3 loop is CASSPISGTANTEAFF. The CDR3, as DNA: TGTGCCAGCAGCCCAATATCCGGGACGGCAAACACTGAAGCTTTCTTT. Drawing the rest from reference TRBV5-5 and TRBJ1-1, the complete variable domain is DAGVTQSPTHLIKTRGQQVTLRCSPISGHKSVSWYQQVLGQGPQFIFQYYEKEERGRGNFPDRFSARQFPNYSSELNVNALLLGDSALYLCASSPISGTANTEAFFGQGTRLTVV.

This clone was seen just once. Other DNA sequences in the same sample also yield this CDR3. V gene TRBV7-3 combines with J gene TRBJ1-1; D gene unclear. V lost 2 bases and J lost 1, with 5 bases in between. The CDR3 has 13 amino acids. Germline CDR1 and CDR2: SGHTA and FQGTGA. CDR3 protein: CASSLEQNTEAFF. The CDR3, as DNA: TGTGCCAGCAGCTTAGAGCAGAACACTGAAGCTTTCTTT.

The CDR3 coding sequence is TGTGCCAGTAGTCTTTCAACAGCGGGACGCAATCAGCCCCAGCATTTT. Protein product: CASSLSTAGRNQPQHF. This chain joins TRBV19 and TRBJ1-5, with a tentative D call TRBD1 (5 bases). Deletions cut 5 bases from V and 2 bases from J, with 16 bases between. Germline V gives CDR1 LNHDA, CDR2 SQIVND (reference sequence). This CDR3 comprises 16 residues.

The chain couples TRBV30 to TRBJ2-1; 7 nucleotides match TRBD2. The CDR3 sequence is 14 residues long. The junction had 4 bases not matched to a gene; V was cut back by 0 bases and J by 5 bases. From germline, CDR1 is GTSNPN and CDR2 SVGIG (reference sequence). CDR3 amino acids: CAWSVRLADNEQFF. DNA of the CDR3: TGTGCCTGGAGTGTAAGACTAGCAGACAATGAGCAGTTCTTC.

CDR3 region: CASNLQGFYGYTF. In nucleotides, the CDR3 is TGTGCCAGCAACTTACAGGGCTTCTATGGCTACACCTTC. V usage is TRBV28 and J usage is TRBJ1-2, with D perhaps matching TRBD1 (6 bases). Germline-derived CDR1 and CDR2 are MDHEN and SYDVKM. CDR3 size: 13 residues. Trimming removed 7 bases at V and 4 bases at J, with 13 bases between.

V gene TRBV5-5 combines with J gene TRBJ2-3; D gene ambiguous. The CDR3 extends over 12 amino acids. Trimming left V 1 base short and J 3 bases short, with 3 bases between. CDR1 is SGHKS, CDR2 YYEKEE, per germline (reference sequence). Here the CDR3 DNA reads TGTGCCAGCAGCTTGTTTACAGATACGCAGTATTTT. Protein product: CASSLFTDTQYF.

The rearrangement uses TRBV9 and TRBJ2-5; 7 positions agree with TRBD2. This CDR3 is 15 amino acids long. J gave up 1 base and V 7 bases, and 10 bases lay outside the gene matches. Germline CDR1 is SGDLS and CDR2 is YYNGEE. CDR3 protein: CASAFTSGGQETQYF. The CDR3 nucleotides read TGTGCCAGCGCCTTTACTTCGGGGGGCCAAGAGACCCAGTACTTC. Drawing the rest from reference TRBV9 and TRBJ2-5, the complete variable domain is DSGVTQTPKHLITATGQRVTLRCSPRSGDLSVYWYQQSLDQGLQFLIQYYNGEERAKGNILERFSAQQFPDLHSELNLSSLELGDSALYFCASAFTSGGQETQYFGPGTRLLVL.

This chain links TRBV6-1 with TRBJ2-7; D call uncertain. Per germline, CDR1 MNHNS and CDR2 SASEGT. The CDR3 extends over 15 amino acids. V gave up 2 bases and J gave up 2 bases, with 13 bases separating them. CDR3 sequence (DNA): TGTGCCAGCAGTGAACTAGACCTCAAGGCCTACGAGCAGTACTTC. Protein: CASSELDLKAYEQYF.

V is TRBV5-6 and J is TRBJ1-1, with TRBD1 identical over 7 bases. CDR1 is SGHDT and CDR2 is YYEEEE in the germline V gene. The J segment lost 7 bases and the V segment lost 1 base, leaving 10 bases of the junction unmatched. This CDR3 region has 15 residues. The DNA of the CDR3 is TGTGCCAGCAGCTTGTACCCAGGGGGTCTGATTGAAGCTTTCTTT. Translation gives CASSLYPGGLIEAFF.

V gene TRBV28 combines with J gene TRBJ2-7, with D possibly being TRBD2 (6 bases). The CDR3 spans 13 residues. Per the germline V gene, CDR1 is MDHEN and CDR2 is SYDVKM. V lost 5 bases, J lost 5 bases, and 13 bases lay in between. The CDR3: CASSPGSYHEQYF. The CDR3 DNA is TGTGCCAGCAGTCCCGGGAGCTACCACGAGCAGTACTTC.

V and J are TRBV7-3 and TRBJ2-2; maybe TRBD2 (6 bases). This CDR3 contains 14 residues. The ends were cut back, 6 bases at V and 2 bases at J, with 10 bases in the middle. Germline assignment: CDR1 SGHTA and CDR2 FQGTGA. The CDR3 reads CASSPGLNTGELFF. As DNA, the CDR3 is TGTGCCAGCAGTCCGGGACTCAACACCGGGGAGCTGTTTTTT.

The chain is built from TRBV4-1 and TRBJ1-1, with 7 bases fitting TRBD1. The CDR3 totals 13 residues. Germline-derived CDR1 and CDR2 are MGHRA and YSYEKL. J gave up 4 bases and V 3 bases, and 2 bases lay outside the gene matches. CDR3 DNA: TGCGCCAGCAGCCAGACAGGGACCACTGAAGCTTTCTTT. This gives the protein CASSQTGTTEAFF.

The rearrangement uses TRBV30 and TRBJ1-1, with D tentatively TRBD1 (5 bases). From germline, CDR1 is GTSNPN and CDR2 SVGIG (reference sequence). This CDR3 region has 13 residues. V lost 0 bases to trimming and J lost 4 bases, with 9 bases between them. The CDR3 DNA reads TGTGCCTGGAGTGTACAGGTCGGCACTGAAGCTTTCTTT. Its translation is CAWSVQVGTEAFF.

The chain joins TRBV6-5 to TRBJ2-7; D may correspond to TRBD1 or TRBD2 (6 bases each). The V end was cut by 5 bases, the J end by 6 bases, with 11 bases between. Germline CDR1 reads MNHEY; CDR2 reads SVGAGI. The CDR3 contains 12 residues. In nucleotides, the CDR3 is TGTGCCAGCAGTCCCAGGGGAGGCGAGCAGTACTTC. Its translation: CASSPRGGEQYF.

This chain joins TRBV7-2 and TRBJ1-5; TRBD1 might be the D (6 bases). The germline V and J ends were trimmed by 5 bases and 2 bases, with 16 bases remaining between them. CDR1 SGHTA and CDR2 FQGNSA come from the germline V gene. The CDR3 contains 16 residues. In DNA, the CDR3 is TGTGCCAGCAGCCCTTGGGGGGCTTCGGGCAATCAGCCCCAGCATTTT. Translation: CASSPWGASGNQPQHF.

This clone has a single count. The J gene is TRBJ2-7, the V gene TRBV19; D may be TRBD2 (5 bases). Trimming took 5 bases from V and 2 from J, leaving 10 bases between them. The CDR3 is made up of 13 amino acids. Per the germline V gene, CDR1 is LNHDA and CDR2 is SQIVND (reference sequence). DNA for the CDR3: TGTGCCAGTAGTCCCGGGGAACCCTACGAGCAGTACTTC. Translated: CASSPGEPYEQYF.

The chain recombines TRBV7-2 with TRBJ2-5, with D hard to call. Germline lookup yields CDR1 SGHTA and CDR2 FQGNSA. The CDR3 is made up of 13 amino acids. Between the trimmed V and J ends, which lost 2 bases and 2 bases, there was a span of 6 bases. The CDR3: CASSLLIQETQYF. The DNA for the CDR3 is TGTGCCAGCAGCTTACTGATTCAAGAGACCCAGTACTTC.

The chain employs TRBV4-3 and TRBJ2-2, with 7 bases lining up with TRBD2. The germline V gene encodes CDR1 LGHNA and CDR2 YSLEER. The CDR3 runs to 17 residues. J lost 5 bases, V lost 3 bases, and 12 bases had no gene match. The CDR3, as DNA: TGCGCCAGCAGCCAGAGGGCGGGGGAATCAGGTACCGGGGAGCTGTTTTTT. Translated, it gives CASSQRAGESGTGELFF.

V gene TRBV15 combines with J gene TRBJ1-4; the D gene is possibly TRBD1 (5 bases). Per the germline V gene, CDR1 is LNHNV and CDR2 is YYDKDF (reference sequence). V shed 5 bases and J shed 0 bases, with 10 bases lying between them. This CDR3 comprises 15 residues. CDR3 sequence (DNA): TGTGCCACCAGCTATACACAGGCAACTAATGAAAAACTGTTTTTT. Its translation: CATSYTQATNEKLFF.

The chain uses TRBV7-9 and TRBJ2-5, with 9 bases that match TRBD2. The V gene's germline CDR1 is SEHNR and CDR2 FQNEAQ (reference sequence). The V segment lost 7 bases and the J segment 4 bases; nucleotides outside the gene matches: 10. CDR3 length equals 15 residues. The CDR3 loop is CASILWRGGRETQYF. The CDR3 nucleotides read TGTGCCAGCATCCTGTGGCGGGGGGGCCGAGAGACCCAGTACTTC.

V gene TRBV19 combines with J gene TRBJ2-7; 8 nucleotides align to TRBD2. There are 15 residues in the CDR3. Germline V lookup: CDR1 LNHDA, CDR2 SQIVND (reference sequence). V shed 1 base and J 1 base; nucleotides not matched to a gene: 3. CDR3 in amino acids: CASSIGTSGSYEQYF. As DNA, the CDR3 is TGTGCCAGTAGTATAGGTACTAGCGGATCCTACGAGCAGTACTTC. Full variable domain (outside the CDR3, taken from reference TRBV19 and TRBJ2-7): DGGITQSPKYLFRKEGQNVTLSCEQNLNHDAMYWYRQDPGQGLRLIYYSQIVNDFQKGDIAEGYSVSREKKESFPLTVTSAQKNPTAFYLCASSIGTSGSYEQYFGPGTRLTVT.

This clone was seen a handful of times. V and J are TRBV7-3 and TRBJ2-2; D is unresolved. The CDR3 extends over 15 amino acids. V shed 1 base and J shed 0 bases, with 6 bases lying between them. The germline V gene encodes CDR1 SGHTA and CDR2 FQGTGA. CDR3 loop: CASSLRPANTGELFF. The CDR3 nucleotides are TGTGCCAGCAGCTTAAGGCCAGCGAACACCGGGGAGCTGTTTTTT.

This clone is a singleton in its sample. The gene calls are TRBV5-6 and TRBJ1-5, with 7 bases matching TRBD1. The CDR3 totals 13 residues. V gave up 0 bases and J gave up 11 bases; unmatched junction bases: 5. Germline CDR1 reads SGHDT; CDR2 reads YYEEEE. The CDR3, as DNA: TGTGCCAGCAGCTTGGCAGGGGGACGGACCCAGCATTTT. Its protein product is CASSLAGGRTQHF.

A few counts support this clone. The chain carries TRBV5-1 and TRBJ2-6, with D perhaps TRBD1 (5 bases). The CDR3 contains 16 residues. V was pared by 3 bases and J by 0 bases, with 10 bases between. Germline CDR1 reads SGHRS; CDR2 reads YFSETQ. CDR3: CASSWQGLSGANVLTF. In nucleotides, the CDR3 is TGCGCCAGCAGCTGGCAGGGCCTCTCTGGGGCCAACGTCCTGACTTTC. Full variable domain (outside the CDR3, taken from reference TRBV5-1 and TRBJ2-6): KAGVTQTPRYLIKTRGQQVTLSCSPISGHRSVSWYQQTPGQGLQFLFEYFSETQRNKGNFPGRFSGRQFSNSRSEMNVSTLELGDSALYLCASSWQGLSGANVLTFGAGSRLTVL.

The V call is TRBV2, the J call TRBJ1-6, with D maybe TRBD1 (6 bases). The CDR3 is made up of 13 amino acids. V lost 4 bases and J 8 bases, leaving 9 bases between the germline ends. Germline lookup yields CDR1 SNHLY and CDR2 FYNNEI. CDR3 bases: TGTGCCAGCAGTGGACAGGTAGATTCACCCCTCCACTTT. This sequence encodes CASSGQVDSPLHF.

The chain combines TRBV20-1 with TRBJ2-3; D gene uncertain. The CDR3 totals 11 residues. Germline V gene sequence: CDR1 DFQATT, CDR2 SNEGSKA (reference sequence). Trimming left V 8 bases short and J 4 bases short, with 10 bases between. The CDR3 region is CSTKWADTQYF. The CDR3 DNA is TGCAGTACAAAATGGGCAGATACGCAGTATTTT.